This entry describes one T cell receptor (beta chain). The record originates from a study of early T cells in non-severe SARS-CoV-2 infection. Study details: The chains were unpaired, and the sequenced material was bulk RNA from unsorted whole blood.

CDR3 length equals 15 residues. CDR1 is KGHSH and CDR2 is LQKENI in the germline V gene. The ends were cut back, 2 bases at V and 2 bases at J, with 10 bases in the middle. Unique molecular identifiers were attached to individual cDNA molecules. Each CDR3 protein is one row after TCRdb ran MiXCR on the 5' RACE reads. The table has 45,000 to 65,000 distinct CDR3 sequences, less than 9.5% seen once. The chain combines TRBV18 with TRBJ2-1, with unresolved D. The clonotype comes from an adult who was a healthcare worker with PCR-confirmed SARS-CoV-2 infection or an uninfected control (not recorded which). Specimen: whole blood. Written as DNA, the CDR3 is TGTGCCAGCTCACCATCGGCGGATACCTACAATGAGCAGTTCTTC. This sequence encodes CASSPSADTYNEQFF. Drawing the rest from reference TRBV18 and TRBJ2-1, the complete variable domain is NAGVMQNPRHLVRRRGQEARLRCSPMKGHSHVYWYRQLPEEGLKFMVYLQKENIIDESGMPKERFSAEFPKEGPSILRIQQVVRGDSAAYFCASSPSADTYNEQFFGPGTRLTVL.